These 14 T cell receptor beta chains share one sample of origin, sequenced in a study of cytomegalovirus exposure and HLA in healthy donors. Both 60 Vbeta primers and 13 Jbeta primers went into the PCR. Here immunoSEQ multiplex PCR was the method, and the copy in TCRdb shows in-frame clones only, minus some. In the table there are fewer than 100,000 clones, approximately 80% of which are singletons. The sequencing sample was made of PBMCs. These receptors all come from a middle-aged man in good health and CMV-seronegative.

Only a few counts were recorded for this clone. The rearrangement links TRBV2 to TRBJ1-1; tentative D call: TRBD1 (5 bases). The length of the CDR3 is 12 residues. Between the trimmed V and J ends, which lost 5 bases and 4 bases, there was a span of 8 bases. Germline CDR1 SNHLY, CDR2 FYNNEI. The CDR3 is CASSFRGTEAFF. CDR3 nucleotides: TGTGCCAGCAGTTTTAGGGGCACTGAAGCTTTCTTT.

The chain couples TRBV7-3 to TRBJ2-7; the D gene is possibly TRBD1 (5 bases). Looked up from germline, CDR1 is SGHTA and CDR2 is FQGTGA. Trimming shortened V by 5 bases and J by 6 bases, and 14 bases separated the two germline ends. The CDR3 runs 13 residues. This CDR3 reads CASSPASGLEQYF. Written as DNA, the CDR3 is TGTGCCAGCAGCCCCGCCTCAGGGCTCGAGCAGTACTTC.

The CDR3 region is CATSRGGTGGAFF. In DNA form, the CDR3 reads TGTGCCACCAGCAGAGGGGGGACAGGGGGAGCTTTCTTT. The chain links TRBV15 to TRBJ1-1; 11 bases align to TRBD1. The CDR3 consists of 13 residues. CDR1 LNHNV and CDR2 YYDKDF come from the germline V gene (reference sequence). Unmatched junction bases numbered 2, after V lost 1 base and J lost 10 bases.

The rearrangement uses TRBV5-4 and TRBJ2-5; 10 nucleotides align to TRBD2. CDR1 is SGHNT, CDR2 YYREEE, per germline (reference sequence). The CDR3 contains 15 residues. V was clipped by 3 bases and J by 4 bases; unmatched bases: 6. The CDR3 DNA reads as TGTGCCAGCAGCTCAAAGCGGGGGGGAGGAGAGACCCAGTACTTC. Protein sequence: CASSSKRGGGETQYF.

This clone was seen a few times. This chain joins TRBV6-1 and TRBJ2-5; no firm D call. V lost 7 bases and J lost 3, with 9 bases in between. The CDR3 length is 12 residues. The germline CDR1 and CDR2 sequences are MNHNS and SASEGT. The chain's CDR3 is CASIGQKETQYF. The CDR3 DNA reads TGTGCCAGCATTGGGCAGAAAGAGACCCAGTACTTC.

There are a few counts of this clone. V is TRBV28 and J is TRBJ1-1, with D unresolved. V lost 2 bases and J lost 1, with 11 bases in between. The CDR3 is 15 residues long. Germline loops: CDR1 MDHEN, CDR2 SYDVKM. The CDR3 spells CASSLGKLGNTEAFF. The CDR3 DNA is TGTGCCAGCAGTTTAGGGAAACTAGGGAACACTGAAGCTTTCTTT.

This clone has only a few counts. The rearrangement links TRBV30 to TRBJ1-1; D remains unclear. Germline V gene sequence: CDR1 GTSNPN, CDR2 SVGIG (reference sequence). Trimming pared 1 base from V and 5 bases from J, leaving 14 bases between. The CDR3 consists of 14 residues. CDR3: CAWSEAGIGTEAFF. CDR3 coding DNA: TGTGCCTGGAGTGAGGCAGGAATTGGGACTGAAGCTTTCTTT.

The CDR3 sequence: CATSRDWGVDYGYTF. The DNA for the CDR3 is TGTGCCACCAGCAGAGATTGGGGGGTTGACTATGGCTACACCTTC. The chain employs TRBV15 and TRBJ1-2; tentative D call: TRBD1 (5 bases). Trimming cost V 0 bases and J 3 bases, with 11 bases left between them. The CDR3 runs 15 residues. Germline-derived CDR1 and CDR2 are LNHNV and YYDKDF (reference sequence).

The V gene is TRBV30, the J gene TRBJ1-5, with 8 positions matching TRBD1. The CDR3 consists of 14 residues. The V and J ends lost 3 bases and 2 bases, in that order; junction bases with no gene match: 3. Germline CDR1 and CDR2: GTSNPN and SVGIG (reference sequence). In nucleotides, the CDR3 is TGTGCCTGGAGACCACAGGGGGGCAATCAGCCCCAGCATTTT. Its protein product is CAWRPQGGNQPQHF.

This chain links TRBV10-3 with TRBJ1-4; D not resolved. CDR3 length equals 13 residues. Germline V gene sequence: CDR1 ENHRY, CDR2 SYGVKD. V was pared by 4 bases and J by 0 bases, with 3 bases between. The CDR3 DNA reads as TGTGCCATCAGTGCTGCAACTAATGAAAAACTGTTTTTT. Encoded protein: CAISAATNEKLFF.

The J gene is TRBJ2-7, the V gene TRBV18; perhaps TRBD2 as D (5 bases). The CDR3 is made up of 16 amino acids. Trimming removed 2 bases from V and 6 bases from J, with 20 bases in between. From germline, CDR1 is KGHSH and CDR2 LQKENI. CDR3 DNA: TGTGCCAGCTCACCAAGGCCGGGTAGTGACTACGGCGAGCAGTACTTC. Translation gives CASSPRPGSDYGEQYF.

The chain links TRBV25-1 to TRBJ2-4; D might be TRBD1 (5 bases). Trimming pared 3 bases from V and 15 bases from J, leaving 15 bases between. CDR1 and CDR2 (germline): MGHDK, SYGVNS. This CDR3 is 12 amino acids long. CDR3 residues: CASSDLAGLRYF. CDR3 DNA: TGTGCCAGCAGTGACTTAGCAGGGTTACGGTACTTC.

The chain joins TRBV6-1 to TRBJ1-2; 8 bases are shared with TRBD1. V was pared by 3 bases and J by 8 bases, with 20 bases of the junction left unmatched. Germline V gives CDR1 MNHNS, CDR2 SASEGT. This CDR3 is built from 18 residues. CDR3 DNA: TGTGCCAGCAGTGATGTTCCCGGGATTCCAGGGGGCGCCCGGGGCTACACCTTC. Protein product: CASSDVPGIPGGARGYTF.

The V gene is TRBV7-8, the J gene TRBJ2-5; 10 positions agree with TRBD1. The J call could be wrong; TRBJ2-7 is a better fit for the DNA end. CDR1 and CDR2 from the germline V gene are SGHVS and FQNEAQ. The CDR3 loop spans 15 amino acids. In DNA, the CDR3 is TGTGCCAGCAGCTTGCGACAGGGGGCCGCCTACGAGCAGTACTTC. The encoded protein is CASSLRQGAAYEQYF.